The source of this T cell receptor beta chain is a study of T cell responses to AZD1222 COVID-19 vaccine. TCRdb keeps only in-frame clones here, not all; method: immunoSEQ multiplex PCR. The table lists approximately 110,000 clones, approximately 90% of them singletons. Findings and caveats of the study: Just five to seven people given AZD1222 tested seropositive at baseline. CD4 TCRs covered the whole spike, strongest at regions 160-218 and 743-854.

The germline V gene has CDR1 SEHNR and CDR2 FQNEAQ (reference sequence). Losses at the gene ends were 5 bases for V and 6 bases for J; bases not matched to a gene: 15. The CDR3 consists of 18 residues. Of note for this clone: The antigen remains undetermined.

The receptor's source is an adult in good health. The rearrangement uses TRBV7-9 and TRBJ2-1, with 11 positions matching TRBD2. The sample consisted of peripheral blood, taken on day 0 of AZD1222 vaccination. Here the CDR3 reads CASSPDSGGANRGNEQFF. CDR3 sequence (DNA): TGTGCCAGCAGCCCGGATAGCGGGGGGGCCAATCGGGGCAATGAGCAGTTCTTC.